This TCR beta chain was identified during a study of cytomegalovirus exposure and HLA in healthy donors. Turning to this clone: Its cognate antigen is unknown.

Method: immunoSEQ multiplex PCR; TCRdb's copy keeps in-frame clones and lacks some. The profile shows 120,000 to 150,000 clones, approximately 93% of them singletons. Study-wide results and limits: In the approximately 130 validation repertoires, under 95% of cluster scores exceeded 0, per a later analysis. A few chains tied to CMV proved CMV antigen-specific in vitro. Reportedly, cytomegalovirus status was diagnosed with high sensitivity and specificity. TCR beta chains numbering more than 150 were designated cytomegalovirus-associated.

The sequencing input was PBMCs. The sequence was obtained from a man younger than 30 in good health and CMV-seronegative.

CDR3 loop: CASSSRDRAADTQYF. CDR3 coding DNA: TGTGCCAGCAGTTCCCGGGACAGGGCAGCAGATACGCAGTATTTT. This rearrangement joins TRBV27 to TRBJ2-3, with 9 bases fitting TRBD1. CDR1 is MNHEY and CDR2 is SMNVEV in the germline V gene (reference sequence). The V gene end was trimmed by 4 bases and the J gene end by 4 bases; junction bases not matched to a gene: 6. This CDR3 has 15 residues.